A selection of T cell receptor beta chains follows, all from one sample in a study of human thymus T cells. The method was immunoSEQ multiplex PCR; TCRdb's version includes in-frame clones alone and lacks a portion of them. This table holds 35,000 to 55,000 clones, 94% found once. The specimen was blood. These receptors were obtained from a boy under two years old with a congenital heart defect but otherwise immunologically healthy. Each CDR3 is given with its conserved first and last residue. The D gene is left open where the match is weak. Not every row has a clone size; where given, it reads once, few, many or a size class.

v_gene: TRBV27
d_gene: TRBD2
abundance: once
j_gene: TRBJ2-3
CDR3nt: TGTGCCAGCAGTTTTGGCGGGGGGCGGGGTACGCAGTATTTT
CDR3aa: CASSFGGGRGTQYF

v_gene: TRBV21-1
d_gene: .
abundance: .
j_gene: TRBJ2-7
CDR3nt: TGTGCCAGCAGCAAATTACGGCAGGTCTCCTACGAGCAGTACTTC
CDR3aa: CASSKLRQVSYEQYF

v_gene: TRBV7-6
d_gene: .
abundance: .
j_gene: TRBJ1-5
CDR3nt: TGTGCCAGCAGCCACGGTAGACAGGGCAATCAGCCCCAGCATTTT
CDR3aa: CASSHGRQGNQPQHF

v_gene: TRBV27
d_gene: TRBD2
abundance: .
j_gene: TRBJ2-3
CDR3nt: TGTGCCAGCAGTTTGCGGGGGGGCACAGATACGCAGTATTTT
CDR3aa: CASSLRGGTDTQYF

v_gene: TRBV4-3
d_gene: .
abundance: once
j_gene: TRBJ2-1
CDR3nt: TGCGCCAGCAGCCAAGATCGTATGGGACTTAGCTCCTACAATGAGCAGTTCTTC
CDR3aa: CASSQDRMGLSSYNEQFF

v_gene: TRBV4-1
d_gene: TRBD1
abundance: once
j_gene: TRBJ2-1
CDR3nt: TGCGCCAGCAGCCCGACAGGGGATGAGCAGTTCTTC
CDR3aa: CASSPTGDEQFF

v_gene: TRBV28
d_gene: .
abundance: .
j_gene: TRBJ2-3
CDR3nt: TGTGCCAGCAGTTTCAGGTCCCGCACAGATACGCAGTATTTT
CDR3aa: CASSFRSRTDTQYF

v_gene: TRBV7-9
d_gene: .
abundance: .
j_gene: TRBJ1-5
CDR3nt: TGTGCCAGCAGCTTACCGGGGATCAATCAGCCCCAGCATTTT
CDR3aa: CASSLPGINQPQHF

v_gene: TRBV2
d_gene: .
abundance: few
j_gene: TRBJ1-2
CDR3nt: TGTGCCAGCATCGAAGGGGTAACTAACTATGGCTACACCTTC
CDR3aa: CASIEGVTNYGYTF

v_gene: TRBV19
d_gene: .
abundance: .
j_gene: TRBJ2-5
CDR3nt: TGTGCCAGTAGTATGAGAGCTGAGACCCAGTACTTC
CDR3aa: CASSMRAETQYF

v_gene: TRBV7-2
d_gene: .
abundance: .
j_gene: TRBJ2-3
CDR3nt: TGTGCCAGCAGCCGCTCACAGGGGGGGGCCACAGATACGCAGTATTTT
CDR3aa: CASSRSQGGATDTQYF

v_gene: TRBV28
d_gene: TRBD2
abundance: once
j_gene: TRBJ2-5
CDR3nt: TGTGCCAGCAGGCGACTTGGGGGGGGGACAGAGACCCAGTACTTC
CDR3aa: CASRRLGGGTETQYF

v_gene: TRBV27
d_gene: .
abundance: .
j_gene: TRBJ2-7
CDR3nt: TGTGCCACCCGGGACCGTTATTACGAGCAGTACTTC
CDR3aa: CATRDRYYEQYF

v_gene: TRBV7-9
d_gene: .
abundance: .
j_gene: TRBJ1-2
CDR3nt: TGTGCCAGCAGCTTCACGGACAGTGCCAACTACACCTTC
CDR3aa: CASSFTDSANYTF

v_gene: TRBV29-1
d_gene: .
abundance: .
j_gene: TRBJ2-3
CDR3nt: TGCAGCGTTGACAGGGCCACAGATACGCAGTATTTT
CDR3aa: CSVDRATDTQYF

v_gene: TRBV6-1
d_gene: .
abundance: .
j_gene: TRBJ2-5
CDR3nt: TGTGCCAGCAGCGTCCCAACAGAGACCCAGTACTTC
CDR3aa: CASSVPTETQYF

v_gene: TRBV27
d_gene: .
abundance: .
j_gene: TRBJ1-2
CDR3nt: TGTGCCAGCAGTTTACAGTTTAACTATGGCTACACCTTC
CDR3aa: CASSLQFNYGYTF

v_gene: TRBV5-4
d_gene: .
abundance: few
j_gene: TRBJ1-1
CDR3nt: TGTGCCAGCAGCTTGGAGGGGAACACTGAAGCTTTCTTT
CDR3aa: CASSLEGNTEAFF

v_gene: TRBV4-1
d_gene: .
abundance: .
j_gene: TRBJ2-5
CDR3nt: TGCGCCAGCAGCCCGTTTCCGGGGGCGGAACAAGAGACCCAGTACTTC
CDR3aa: CASSPFPGAEQETQYF

v_gene: TRBV30
d_gene: TRBD2
abundance: .
j_gene: TRBJ2-3
CDR3nt: TGTGCCTGGAGTCTTCTAGCGGGGGGAGATACGCAGTATTTT
CDR3aa: CAWSLLAGGDTQYF

v_gene: TRBV2
d_gene: .
abundance: .
j_gene: TRBJ1-4
CDR3nt: TGTGCCAGCAGTGAACAGGGGCCGAATAATGAAAAACTGTTTTTT
CDR3aa: CASSEQGPNNEKLFF

v_gene: TRBV30
d_gene: .
abundance: .
j_gene: TRBJ1-2
CDR3nt: TGTGCCTGGACTCGTCCGGACAGTTATGGCTACACCTTC
CDR3aa: CAWTRPDSYGYTF

v_gene: TRBV28
d_gene: .
abundance: .
j_gene: TRBJ2-4
CDR3nt: TGTGCCAGCAGTCCCGCTAGGTTAGCCAAAAACATTCAGTACTTC
CDR3aa: CASSPARLAKNIQYF

v_gene: TRBV11-3
d_gene: .
abundance: .
j_gene: TRBJ1-5
CDR3nt: TGTGCCAGCAGCCCGGACAAGCCCAATCAGCCCCAGCATTTT
CDR3aa: CASSPDKPNQPQHF

v_gene: TRBV28
d_gene: TRBD1
abundance: once
j_gene: TRBJ1-1
CDR3nt: TGTGCCAGCAGTTCACCCGGGACAGGGGTTGTCATGAACACTGAAGCTTTCTTT
CDR3aa: CASSSPGTGVVMNTEAFF

v_gene: TRBV5-1
d_gene: .
abundance: .
j_gene: TRBJ2-3
CDR3nt: TGCGCCAGCAGCTTCCATAGCACAGATACGCAGTATTTT
CDR3aa: CASSFHSTDTQYF